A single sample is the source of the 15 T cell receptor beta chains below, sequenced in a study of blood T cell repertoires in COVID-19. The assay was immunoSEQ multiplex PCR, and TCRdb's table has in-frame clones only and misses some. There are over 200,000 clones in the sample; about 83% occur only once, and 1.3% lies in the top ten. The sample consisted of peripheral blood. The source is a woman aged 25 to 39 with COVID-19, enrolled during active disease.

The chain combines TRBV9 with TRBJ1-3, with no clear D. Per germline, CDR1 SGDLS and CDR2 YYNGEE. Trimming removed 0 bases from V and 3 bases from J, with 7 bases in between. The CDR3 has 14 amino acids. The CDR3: CASSVATFGNTIYF. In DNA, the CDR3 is TGTGCCAGCAGCGTAGCTACGTTTGGAAACACCATATATTTT.

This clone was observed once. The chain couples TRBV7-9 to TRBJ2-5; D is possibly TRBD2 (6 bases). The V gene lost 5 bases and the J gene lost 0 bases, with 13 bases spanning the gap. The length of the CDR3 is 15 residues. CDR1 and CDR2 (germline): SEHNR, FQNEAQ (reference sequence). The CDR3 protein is CASSTHREYQETQYF. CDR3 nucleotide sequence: TGTGCCAGCAGCACCCATCGGGAGTACCAAGAGACCCAGTACTTC.

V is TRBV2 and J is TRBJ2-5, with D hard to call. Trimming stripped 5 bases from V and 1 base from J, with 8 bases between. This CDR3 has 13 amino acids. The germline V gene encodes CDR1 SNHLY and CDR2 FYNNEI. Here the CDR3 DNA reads TGTGCCAGCAGTTTAAACATCCAAGAGACCCAGTACTTC. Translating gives CASSLNIQETQYF.

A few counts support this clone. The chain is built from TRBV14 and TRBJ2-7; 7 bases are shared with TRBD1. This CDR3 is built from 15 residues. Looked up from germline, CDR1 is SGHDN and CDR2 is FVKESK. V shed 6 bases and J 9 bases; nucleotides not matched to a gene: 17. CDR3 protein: CASRLSGTDQVRQYF. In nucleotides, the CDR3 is TGTGCCAGCAGACTTTCCGGGACAGACCAAGTACGGCAGTACTTC.

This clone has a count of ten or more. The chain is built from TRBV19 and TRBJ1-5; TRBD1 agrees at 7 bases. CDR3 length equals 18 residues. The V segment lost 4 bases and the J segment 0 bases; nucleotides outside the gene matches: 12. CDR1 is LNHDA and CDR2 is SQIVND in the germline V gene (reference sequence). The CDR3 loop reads CASSTLDRARDSNQPQHF. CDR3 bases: TGTGCCAGTAGTACCCTCGACAGGGCCAGGGATAGCAATCAGCCCCAGCATTTT.

The CDR3 spells CASSDSLNSPLHF. Here the CDR3 DNA reads TGTGCCAGCAGTGACAGTCTCAATTCACCCCTCCACTTT. The V and J genes are TRBV2 and TRBJ1-6; D gene uncertain. Trimming removed 3 bases from V and 7 bases from J, with 7 bases in between. The CDR3 runs 13 residues. In germline, CDR1 is SNHLY, CDR2 FYNNEI.

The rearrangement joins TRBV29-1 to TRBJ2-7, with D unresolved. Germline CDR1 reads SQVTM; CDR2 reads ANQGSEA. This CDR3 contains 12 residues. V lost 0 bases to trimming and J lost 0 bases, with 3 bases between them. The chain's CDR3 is CSVEDSSYEQYF. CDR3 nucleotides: TGCAGCGTTGAAGACAGCTCCTACGAGCAGTACTTC.

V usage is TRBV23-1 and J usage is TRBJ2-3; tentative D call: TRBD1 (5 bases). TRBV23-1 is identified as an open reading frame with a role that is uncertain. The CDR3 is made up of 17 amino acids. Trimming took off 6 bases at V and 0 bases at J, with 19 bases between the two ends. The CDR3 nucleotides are TGCGCCAGCAGCCCACTATTGACAGCGACAAGCACAGATACGCAGTATTTT. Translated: CASSPLLTATSTDTQYF.

Here the CDR3 reads CASSLRRESFYEQYF. The CDR3 bases are TGTGCCAGCAGCTTGCGGAGGGAGTCGTTCTACGAGCAGTACTTC. J is TRBJ2-7 and V is TRBV5-4, with D perhaps TRBD2 (6 bases). The CDR3 is made up of 15 amino acids. V lost 1 base to trimming and J lost 3 bases, with 14 bases between them. The V gene's germline CDR1 is SGHNT and CDR2 YYREEE (reference sequence).

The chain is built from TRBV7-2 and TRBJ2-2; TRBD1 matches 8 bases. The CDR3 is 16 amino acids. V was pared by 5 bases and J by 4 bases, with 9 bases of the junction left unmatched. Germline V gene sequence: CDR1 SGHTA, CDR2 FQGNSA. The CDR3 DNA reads TGTGCCAGCAGCCGCCAGGGGGCACAGGGCACCGGGGAGCTGTTTTTT. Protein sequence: CASSRQGAQGTGELFF.

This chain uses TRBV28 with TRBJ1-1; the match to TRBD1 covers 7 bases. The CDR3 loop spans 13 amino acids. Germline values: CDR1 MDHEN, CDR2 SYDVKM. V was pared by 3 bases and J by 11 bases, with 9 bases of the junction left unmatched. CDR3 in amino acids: CASSFQGRGTAFF. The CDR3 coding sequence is TGTGCCAGCAGTTTCCAAGGCAGGGGGACTGCTTTCTTT.

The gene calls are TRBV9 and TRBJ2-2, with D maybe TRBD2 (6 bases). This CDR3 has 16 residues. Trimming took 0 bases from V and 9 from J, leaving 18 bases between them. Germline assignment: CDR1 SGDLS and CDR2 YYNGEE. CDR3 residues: CASSVGSGDPGRELFF. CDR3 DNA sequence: TGTGCCAGCAGCGTAGGTTCGGGAGACCCGGGTCGGGAGCTGTTTTTT. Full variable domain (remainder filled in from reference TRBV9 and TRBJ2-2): DSGVTQTPKHLITATGQRVTLRCSPRSGDLSVYWYQQSLDQGLQFLIQYYNGEERAKGNILERFSAQQFPDLHSELNLSSLELGDSALYFCASSVGSGDPGRELFFGEGSRLTVL.

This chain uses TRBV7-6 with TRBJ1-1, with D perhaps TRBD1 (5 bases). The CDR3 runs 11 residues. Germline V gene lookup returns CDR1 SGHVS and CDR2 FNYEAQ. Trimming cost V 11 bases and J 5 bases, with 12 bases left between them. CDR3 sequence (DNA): TGTGCCGCAGGGTACGGGACTGAAGCTTTCTTT. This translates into CAAGYGTEAFF.

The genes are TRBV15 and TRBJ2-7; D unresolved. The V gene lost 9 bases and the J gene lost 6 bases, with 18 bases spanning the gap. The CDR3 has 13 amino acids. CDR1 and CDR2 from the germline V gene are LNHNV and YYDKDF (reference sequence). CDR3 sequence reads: CATGSDKASEQYF. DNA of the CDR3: TGTGCCACTGGATCAGACAAGGCGAGCGAGCAGTACTTC.

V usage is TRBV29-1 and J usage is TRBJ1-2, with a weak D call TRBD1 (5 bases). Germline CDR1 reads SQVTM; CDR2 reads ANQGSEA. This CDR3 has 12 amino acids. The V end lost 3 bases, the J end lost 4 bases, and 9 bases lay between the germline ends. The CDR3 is CSVEGQGYGYTF. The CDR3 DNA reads TGCAGCGTTGAGGGCCAGGGCTATGGCTACACCTTC. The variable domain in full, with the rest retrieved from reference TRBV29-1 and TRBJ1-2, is SAVISQKPSRDICQRGTSLTIQCQVDSQVTMMFWYRQQPGQSLTLIATANQGSEATYESGFVIDKFPISRPNLTFSTLTVSNMSPEDSSIYLCSVEGQGYGYTFGSGTRLTVV.